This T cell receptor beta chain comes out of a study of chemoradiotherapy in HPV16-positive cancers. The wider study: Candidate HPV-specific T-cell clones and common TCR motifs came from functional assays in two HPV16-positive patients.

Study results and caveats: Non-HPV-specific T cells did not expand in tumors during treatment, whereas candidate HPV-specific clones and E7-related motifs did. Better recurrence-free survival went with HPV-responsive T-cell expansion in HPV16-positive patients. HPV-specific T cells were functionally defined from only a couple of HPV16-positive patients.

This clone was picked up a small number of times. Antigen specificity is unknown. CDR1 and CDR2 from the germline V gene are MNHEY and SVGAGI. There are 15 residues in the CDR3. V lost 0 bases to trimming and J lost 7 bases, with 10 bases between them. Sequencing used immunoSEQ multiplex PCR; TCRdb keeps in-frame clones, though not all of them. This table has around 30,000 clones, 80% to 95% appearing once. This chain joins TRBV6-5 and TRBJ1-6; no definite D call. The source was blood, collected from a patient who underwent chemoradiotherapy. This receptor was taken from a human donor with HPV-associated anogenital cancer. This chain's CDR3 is CASSYSGNGNSPLHF. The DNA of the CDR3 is TGTGCCAGCAGTTACTCCGGAAATGGGAATTCACCCCTCCACTTT.